The rows below give T cell receptor beta chains drawn from one sample of a study of regulatory T cells in long-lasting Graves disease. MiXCR was run by TCRdb on the multiplex PCR reads, yielding one entry per CDR3 protein. Of about 660,000 distinct CDR3 sequences in the sample, around 30% are singletons; the top ten hold about 40%. This specimen consisted of peripheral blood mononuclear cells (PBMCs), obtained when the disease was refractory, from a patient treated with antithyroid drugs. Source of these receptors: a female donor with Graves disease. CDR3s include the opening cysteine and the closing phenylalanine or tryptophan. The D gene is left open where the match is weak. Not all rows give a size; the values are once, few, many and, for expanded clones, a class.

>TRBD1|few|TRBV6-1|TRBJ1-1
TGTGCCAGCAGCTTAGCCACAGGGGCTGATGAAGCTTTCTTT
CASSLATGADEAFF
>TRBD2|-|TRBV27|TRBJ2-1
TGTGCCAGCAGTTTAATGCTAGCGGGAGGGGTCGATGAGCAGTTCTTC
CASSLMLAGGVDEQFF
>TRBD1|-|TRBV20-1|TRBJ2-5
TGCAGTGCTAGGGACAGGGTCTATGAGACCCAGTACTTC
CSARDRVYETQYF
>-|-|TRBV12-3/TRBV12-4|TRBJ1-5
TGTGCCAGCAGCCCGTCCAGGCCGGGGGGCATATTAGGTCAGCCCCAGCATTTT
CASSPSRPGGILGQPQHF
>TRBD1|-|TRBV20-1|TRBJ1-4
TGCAGTGCCAAAGGACAGGGATATGAAAAACTGTTTTTT
CSAKGQGYEKLFF
>TRBD1|-|TRBV27|TRBJ1-2
TGTGCCACCGGGACAGGGTTCGGCTACACCTTC
CATGTGFGYTF
>TRBD1|-|TRBV6-1|TRBJ1-5
TGTGCCAGCAGTCGCCCGGATGGGACAGTGATCCTTGATCAGCCCCAGCATTTT
CASSRPDGTVILDQPQHF
>TRBD1|few|TRBV27|TRBJ1-4
TGTGCCAGCAGCGAACGACCGACAGGGCTGCGTGAAAAACTGTTTTTT
CASSERPTGLREKLFF
>-|-|TRBV3-1|TRBJ2-1
TGTGCCAGCAGCCTGGTGTCAGGGACCTACAATGAGCAGTTCTTC
CASSLVSGTYNEQFF
>-|few|TRBV20-1|TRBJ1-2
TGCAGTGCTAGGGACACCCTCTATGGCTACACCTTC
CSARDTLYGYTF
>-|-|TRBV28|TRBJ1-4
TGTGCCAGCGGTTTAACCCCCCCTGGTAAAAGTGAAAAACTGTTTTTT
CASGLTPPGKSEKLFF
>-|few|TRBV29-1|TRBJ2-4
TGCAGCGTTGAAGAAGGGCGCGGGTCCGCGGCCAAAAACATTCAGTACTTC
CSVEEGRGSAAKNIQYF
>-|few|TRBV7-3|TRBJ2-7
TGTGCCAGCAGCTTATTAGACAGTTCCTACGAGCAGTACTTC
CASSLLDSSYEQYF
>TRBD2|-|TRBV27|TRBJ2-3
TGTGCCAGCAGCCTTATCGAGCCTAGCGGGAGTCCAGATACGCAGTATTTT
CASSLIEPSGSPDTQYF
>-|few|TRBV6-2/TRBV6-3|TRBJ1-1
TGTGCCAGCAGTTACGGGACAACAAAAGCTTTCTTT
CASSYGTTKAFF
>TRBD1|few|TRBV29-1|TRBJ1-2
TGCAGCGTTGAAGTTGGGACAGGGGTCTCTGGCTACACCTTC
CSVEVGTGVSGYTF
>TRBD1|-|TRBV6-1|TRBJ2-7
TGTGCCAGCAGGGGGACAGGGTATTACGAGCAGTACTTC
CASRGTGYYEQYF
>-|-|TRBV12-5|TRBJ2-1
TGTGCTAGTGGTAAAGGGGGCAATGAGCAGTTCTTC
CASGKGGNEQFF
>TRBD1|few|TRBV6-2/TRBV6-3|TRBJ1-1
TGTGCCAGCAGGTTCATGCCTCCGGGACAGGGTGCAGGGGAGAACACTGAAGCTTTCTTT
CASRFMPPGQGAGENTEAFF
>-|-|TRBV5-1|TRBJ1-1
TGCGCCAGCAGCCGCGGCCCCGGGGACACTGAAGCTTTCTTT
CASSRGPGDTEAFF
>-|few|TRBV5-4|TRBJ1-2
TGTGCCAGCAGCTTTAGAGGGGTGAGCTATGGCTACACCTTC
CASSFRGVSYGYTF
>TRBD1|-|TRBV10-2|TRBJ2-2
TGCGCCATCCCGGGACAGGGGGCCACCGGGGAGCTGTTTTTT
CAIPGQGATGELFF
>-|-|TRBV7-9|TRBJ1-4
TGTGCCAGCAGCTTAAACGGCCGTAATGAAAAACTGTTTTTT
CASSLNGRNEKLFF
>-|-|TRBV5-1|TRBJ1-3
TGCGCCAGCAGCCCCGCAGGGAAGGGAAACACCATATATTTT
CASSPAGKGNTIYF
>TRBD2|few|TRBV7-9|TRBJ2-5
TGTGCCAGCAGCTTTAGCGGGAGCGTGGAGACCCAGTACTTC
CASSFSGSVETQYF
>-|-|TRBV12-3/TRBV12-4|TRBJ2-5
TGTGCCAGCAGTTTGGGCACCCAAACAGAGACCCAGTACTTC
CASSLGTQTETQYF
>-|-|TRBV4-1|TRBJ1-5
TGCGCCAGCAGCCACACACCGGCGGACGTCAATCAGCCCCAGCATTTT
CASSHTPADVNQPQHF
>TRBD1|few|TRBV29-1|TRBJ2-2
TGCAGCGTTCGACAGGGGGCATCGAACACCGGGGAGCTGTTTTTT
CSVRQGASNTGELFF
>TRBD2|many|TRBV6-5|TRBJ2-5
TGTGCCAGCAGTTATTGGGGACTAGCGGGAGCGTCGCCTTGGGAAGAGACCCAGTACTTC
CASSYWGLAGASPWEETQYF
>-|few|TRBV29-1|TRBJ1-3
TGCAGCGTGAGGACAGACGGAAACACCATATATTTT
CSVRTDGNTIYF
>-|-|TRBV20-1|TRBJ2-7
TGCAGTGCTAGAGATTTGGGCGGCGGGTCCTACGAGCAGTACTTC
CSARDLGGGSYEQYF
>TRBD2|many|TRBV12-3/TRBV12-4|TRBJ2-7
TGTGCCAGCAGCGCCACCGGGACTAGCTACGAGCAGTACTTC
CASSATGTSYEQYF
>TRBD1|few|TRBV20-1|TRBJ1-2
TGCAGTGCTCCCGGGACAGGGGGACCCTCACCCCATGGCTACACCTTC
CSAPGTGGPSPHGYTF
>-|-|TRBV12-3/TRBV12-4|TRBJ1-4
TGTGCCAGCAGTTTTCAGGGGCGGAGGGAAAAACTGTTTTTT
CASSFQGRREKLFF
>TRBD1|-|TRBV20-1|TRBJ1-2
TGCAGTGCCATGGACAGGCTGTCGCTCTATGGCTACACCTTC
CSAMDRLSLYGYTF
>TRBD1|-|TRBV6-1|TRBJ2-5
TGTGCCACACAGGGGGCGAGGGGAGAGACCCAGTACTTC
CATQGARGETQYF
>TRBD2|many|TRBV27|TRBJ2-7
TGTGCCAGCAGTTGGAGCGGGAGCAGGTTCTACGAGCAGTACTTC
CASSWSGSRFYEQYF
>-|few|TRBV11-2|TRBJ1-6
TGTGCCAGCAGCTTAGTGCGGGGCTCCCCTGGATCACCCCTCCACTTT
CASSLVRGSPGSPLHF
>-|few|TRBV30|TRBJ1-1
TGTGCCTGGAGAAAGGCAGCTTCGAACACTGAAGCTTTCTTT
CAWRKAASNTEAFF
>-|few|TRBV27|TRBJ1-1
TGTGCCAGCAGAACCGGACCCCTGAACACTGAAGCTTTCTTT
CASRTGPLNTEAFF
>-|many|TRBV10-3|TRBJ2-5
TGTGCCATCAGCGCGGACGTCGCCCCGGCCGAGACCCAGTACTTC
CAISADVAPAETQYF
>-|few|TRBV19|TRBJ1-1
TGTGCCAGTAGTATAGTACTGAACACTGAAGCTTTCTTT
CASSIVLNTEAFF
>TRBD1|few|TRBV5-1|TRBJ1-1
TGCGCCAGCAGCCCTGACAGGGTCCCCGAAGCTTTCTTT
CASSPDRVPEAFF
>TRBD2|-|TRBV3-1|TRBJ2-7
TGTGCCAGCAGCCAAAACAGACTAGCGGGATCCTACGAGCAGTACTTC
CASSQNRLAGSYEQYF
>-|few|TRBV7-9|TRBJ1-1
TGTGCCAGCAGCTCATACGCATCCACTGAAGCTTTCTTT
CASSSYASTEAFF
>-|-|TRBV4-1|TRBJ1-1
TGCGCCAGCAGCCAAGATCGGCTGTACACTGAAGCTTTCTTT
CASSQDRLYTEAFF
>TRBD1|-|TRBV29-1|TRBJ1-5
TGCAGCGCCGGGACAGGGGTTAGCAATCAGCCCCAGCATTTT
CSAGTGVSNQPQHF
>-|few|TRBV29-1|TRBJ1-2
TGCAGCGTTGAAACCGCTAACTATGGCTACACCTTC
CSVETANYGYTF